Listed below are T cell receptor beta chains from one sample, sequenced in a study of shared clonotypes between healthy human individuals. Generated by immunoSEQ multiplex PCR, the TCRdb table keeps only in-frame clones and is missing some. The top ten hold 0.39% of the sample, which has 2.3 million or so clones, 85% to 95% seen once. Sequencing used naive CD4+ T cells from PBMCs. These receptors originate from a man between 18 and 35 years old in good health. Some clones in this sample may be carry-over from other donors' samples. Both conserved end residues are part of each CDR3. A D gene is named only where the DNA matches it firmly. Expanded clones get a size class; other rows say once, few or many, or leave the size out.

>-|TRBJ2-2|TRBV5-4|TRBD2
CASSEAGLAGVTGELFF
TGTGCCAGCAGCGAAGCCGGACTAGCGGGAGTAACCGGGGAGCTGTTTTTT
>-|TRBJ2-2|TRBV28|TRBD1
CASSSHGQGSGELFF
TGTGCCAGCAGCAGTCATGGACAGGGTTCCGGGGAGCTGTTTTTT
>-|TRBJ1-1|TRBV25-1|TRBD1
CASSEMGTGVIHTEAFF
TGTGCCAGCAGTGAAATGGGGACAGGTGTGATTCACACTGAAGCTTTCTTT
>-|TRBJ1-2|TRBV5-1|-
CASSLSTRAYGYTF
TGCGCCAGCAGCTTGAGTACCAGGGCCTATGGCTACACCTTC
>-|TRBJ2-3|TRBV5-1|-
CASTRGTDTQYF
TGCGCCAGCACCCGGGGCACAGATACGCAGTATTTT
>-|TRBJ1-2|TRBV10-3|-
CAISLTTGDYGYTF
TGTGCCATCAGTTTAACCACTGGGGACTATGGCTACACCTTC
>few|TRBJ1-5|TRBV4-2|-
CASSPRLYQPQHF
TGTGCCAGCAGCCCGAGGCTCTATCAGCCCCAGCATTTT
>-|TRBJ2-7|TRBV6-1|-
CASSEAGAGGYEQYF
TGTGCCAGCAGTGAAGCGGGGGCAGGGGGGTACGAGCAGTACTTC
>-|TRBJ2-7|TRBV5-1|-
CASSLAPGSAEQYF
TGCGCCAGCAGCTTGGCCCCGGGTTCTGCCGAGCAGTACTTC
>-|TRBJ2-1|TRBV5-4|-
CASSLVGSSGEQFF
TGTGCCAGCAGCTTGGTAGGATCGTCCGGTGAGCAGTTCTTC
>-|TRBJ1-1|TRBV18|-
CASSREGRSTEAFF
TGTGCCAGCTCCCGGGAAGGGAGAAGCACTGAAGCTTTCTTT
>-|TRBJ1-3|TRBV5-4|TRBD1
CASSLGGQGFFSGNTIYF
TGTGCCAGCAGCTTGGGAGGACAGGGGTTTTTCTCTGGAAACACCATATATTTT
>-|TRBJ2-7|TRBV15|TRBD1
CATSRGDRRYEQYF
TGTGCCACCAGCAGAGGGGACAGGAGGTACGAGCAGTACTTC
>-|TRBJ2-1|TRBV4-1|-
CASSGPSEHEQFF
TGCGCCAGCAGCGGCCCCAGCGAACATGAGCAGTTCTTC
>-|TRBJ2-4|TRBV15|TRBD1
CATSRRSQGDLWTKNIQYF
TGTGCCACCAGCCGTAGAAGTCAGGGGGACCTGTGGACCAAAAACATTCAGTACTTC
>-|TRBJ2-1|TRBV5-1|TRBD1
CASSSRTGAKQFF
TGCGCCAGCAGCTCCAGGACAGGGGCGAAGCAGTTCTTC
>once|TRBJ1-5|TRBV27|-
CASSSKLQGYSNQPQHF
TGTGCCAGCAGTTCAAAATTGCAGGGTTATAGCAATCAGCCCCAGCATTTT
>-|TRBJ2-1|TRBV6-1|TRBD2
CASSEDWASGDYNEQFF
TGTGCCAGCAGTGAAGACTGGGCTAGCGGGGACTACAATGAGCAGTTCTTC
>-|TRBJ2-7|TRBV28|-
CASSLGYPLQRPLYF
TGTGCCAGCAGTTTAGGGTATCCGCTACAGAGACCCCTATACTTC
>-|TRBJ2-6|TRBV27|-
CASSSPAAGANVLTF
TGTGCCAGCAGTTCCCCAGCGGCTGGGGCCAACGTCCTGACTTTC
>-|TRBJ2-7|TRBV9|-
CASSVGVSTDRSYEQYF
TGTGCCAGCAGCGTAGGAGTATCGACGGATCGCTCCTACGAGCAGTACTTC
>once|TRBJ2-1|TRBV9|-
CASSVGPHHGVNEQFF
TGTGCCAGCAGCGTAGGTCCCCACCATGGCGTAAATGAGCAGTTCTTC
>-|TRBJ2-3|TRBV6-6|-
CASSYSGSASTDTQYF
TGTGCCAGCAGTTACTCAGGGAGTGCTAGCACAGATACGCAGTATTTT
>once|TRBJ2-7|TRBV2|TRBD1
CASRKMAGGSYEQYF
TGTGCCAGCAGGAAGATGGCAGGGGGTTCCTACGAGCAGTACTTC
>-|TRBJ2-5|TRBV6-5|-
CASSYSPHQETQYF
TGTGCCAGCAGTTACTCGCCACACCAAGAGACCCAGTACTTC
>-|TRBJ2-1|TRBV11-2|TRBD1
CASSLRPGQGVNEQFF
TGTGCCAGCAGCCTTCGACCGGGACAGGGGGTCAATGAGCAGTTCTTC
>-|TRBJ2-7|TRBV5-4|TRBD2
CASSFTTSGGYEQYF
TGTGCCAGCAGCTTCACCACTAGCGGGGGCTACGAGCAGTACTTC
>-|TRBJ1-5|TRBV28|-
CASSQTNMEAQHF
TGTGCCAGCAGCCAAACGAACATGGAGGCCCAGCATTTT
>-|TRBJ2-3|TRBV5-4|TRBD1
CASSPGQGATDTQYF
TGTGCCAGCAGCCCCGGACAGGGAGCCACAGATACGCAGTATTTT
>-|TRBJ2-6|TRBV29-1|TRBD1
CSVGTGSSGANVLTF
TGCAGCGTGGGGACAGGAAGCTCTGGGGCCAACGTCCTGACTTTC
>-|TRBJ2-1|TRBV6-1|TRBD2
CASTSGPYNEQFF
TGTGCCAGCACTAGCGGCCCCTACAATGAGCAGTTCTTC
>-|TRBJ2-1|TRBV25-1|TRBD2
CASSPWGTSGDNEQFF
TGTGCCAGCAGCCCCTGGGGGACTAGCGGTGACAATGAGCAGTTCTTC
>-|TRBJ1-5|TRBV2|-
CASSEGLARRKNNQPQHF
TGTGCCAGCAGTGAAGGTCTGGCCAGACGAAAAAACAATCAGCCCCAGCATTTT
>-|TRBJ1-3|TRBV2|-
CASSGGVTGNTIYF
TGTGCCAGCAGCGGGGGGGTTACTGGAAACACCATATATTTT
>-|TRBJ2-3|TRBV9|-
CASSVDQNTDTQYF
TGTGCCAGCAGCGTCGACCAAAACACAGATACGCAGTATTTT
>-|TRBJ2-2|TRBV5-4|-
CASSPTGRTGELFF
TGTGCCAGCAGCCCGACCGGGCGCACCGGGGAGCTGTTTTTT
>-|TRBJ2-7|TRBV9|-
CASSEWGHSTGEQYF
TGTGCCAGCAGCGAGTGGGGACATTCCACCGGGGAGCAGTACTTC
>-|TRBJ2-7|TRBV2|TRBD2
CASSRTGRESLGEQYF
TGTGCCAGCAGTCGCACCGGGCGGGAGTCCCTGGGGGAGCAGTACTTC
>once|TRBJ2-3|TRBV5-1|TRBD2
CASSDGTSFTDTQYF
TGCGCCAGCAGCGACGGGACTAGCTTTACAGATACGCAGTATTTT
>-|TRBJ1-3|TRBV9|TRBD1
CASSVQGVTGNTIYF
TGTGCCAGCAGCGTACAGGGGGTGACAGGAAACACCATATATTTT
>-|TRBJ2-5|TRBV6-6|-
CASSYRGTWVGDQYF
TGTGCCAGCAGTTACAGAGGGACATGGGTTGGGGACCAGTACTTC
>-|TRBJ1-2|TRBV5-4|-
CASSPDGGYYGYTF
TGTGCCAGCAGCCCGGATGGGGGCTACTATGGCTACACCTTC
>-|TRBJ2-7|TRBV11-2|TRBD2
CASSLELAVSYEQYF
TGTGCCAGCAGCTTAGAACTAGCGGTATCCTACGAGCAGTACTTC
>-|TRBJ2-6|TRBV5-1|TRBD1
CASKLGGADGANVLTF
TGCGCCAGCAAACTAGGGGGCGCCGATGGGGCCAACGTCCTGACTTTC
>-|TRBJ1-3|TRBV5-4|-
CASSRGGARAGNTIYF
TGTGCCAGCAGCCGCGGGGGTGCACGGGCTGGAAACACCATATATTTT
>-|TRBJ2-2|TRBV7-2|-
CASSLDRPGELFF
TGTGCCAGCAGCTTAGACCGGCCCGGGGAGCTGTTTTTT
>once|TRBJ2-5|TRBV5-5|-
CASSDGPRETQYF
TGTGCCAGCAGCGACGGGCCACGGGAGACCCAGTACTTC
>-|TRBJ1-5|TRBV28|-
CASSLWDRSNQPQHF
TGTGCCAGCAGTTTATGGGACCGGAGCAATCAGCCCCAGCATTTT
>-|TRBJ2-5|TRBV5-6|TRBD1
CASSRDRGEETQYF
TGTGCCAGCAGCCGGGACAGGGGGGAAGAGACCCAGTACTTC
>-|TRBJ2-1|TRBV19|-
CASSQPGLGSLVNEQFF
TGTGCCAGTAGTCAACCTGGGCTGGGCAGTCTTGTCAATGAGCAGTTCTTC
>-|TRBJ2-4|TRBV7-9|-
CASSLTRGPSAKNIQYF
TGTGCCAGCAGCTTAACCAGGGGCCCGAGCGCCAAAAACATTCAGTACTTC
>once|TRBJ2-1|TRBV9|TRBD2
CASSVLAGAYNEQFF
TGTGCCAGCAGCGTTCTAGCGGGAGCCTACAATGAGCAGTTCTTC
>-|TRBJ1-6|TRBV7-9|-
CASSGRQEGSPLHF
TGTGCCAGCTCGGGGAGACAGGAGGGCTCACCCCTCCACTTT